This TCR beta chain derives from a study of T-cell reconstitution after alpha-beta-depleted transplantation in children. Study-level results: One year after transplant, T-cell counts and diversity came mostly from newly produced T cells.

In regard to this clonotype: No antigen is known for it.

Researchers prepared the TCRbeta library using unique molecular identifiers, the study reports. MiXCR, run by TCRdb on the PCR reads, gives a single entry per CDR3 protein. The table records 500,000 to 750,000 distinct CDR3 sequences, more than 20% of them present only once. The length of the CDR3 is 15 residues. Unmatched junction bases numbered 9, after V lost 5 bases and J lost 5 bases. Germline CDR1 SGHTA, CDR2 FQGNSA. The sequencing used PBMCs, collected before TCRalphabeta/CD19-depleted stem cell transplant. The J gene is TRBJ2-1, the V gene TRBV7-2; 7 nucleotides align to TRBD2. The receptor comes from a boy in the first two years of life with Wiskott-Aldrich syndrome, due to receive a stem cell transplant. CDR3: CASSRAGSPNNEQFF. The CDR3 DNA sequence: TGTGCCAGCAGCAGAGCGGGATCCCCAAACAATGAGCAGTTCTTC.